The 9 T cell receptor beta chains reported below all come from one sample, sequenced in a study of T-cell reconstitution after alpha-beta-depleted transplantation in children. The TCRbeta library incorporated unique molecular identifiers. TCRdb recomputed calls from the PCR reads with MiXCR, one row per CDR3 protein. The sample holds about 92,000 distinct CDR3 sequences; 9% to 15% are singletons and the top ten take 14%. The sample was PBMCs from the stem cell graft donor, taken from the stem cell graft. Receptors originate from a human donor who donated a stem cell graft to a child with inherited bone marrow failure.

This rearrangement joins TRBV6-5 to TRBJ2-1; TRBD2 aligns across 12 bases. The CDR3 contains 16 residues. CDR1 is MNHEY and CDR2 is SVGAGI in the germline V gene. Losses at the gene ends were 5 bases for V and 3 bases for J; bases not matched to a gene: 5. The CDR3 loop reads CASSPKLAGGYNEQFF. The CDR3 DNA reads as TGTGCCAGCAGTCCTAAACTAGCGGGGGGCTACAATGAGCAGTTCTTC.

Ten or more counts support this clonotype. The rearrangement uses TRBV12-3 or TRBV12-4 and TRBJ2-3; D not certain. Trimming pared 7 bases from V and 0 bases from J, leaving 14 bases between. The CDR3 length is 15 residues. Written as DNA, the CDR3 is TGTGCCAGCATCCAAAAGGCGGTTAGCACAGATACGCAGTATTTT. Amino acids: CASIQKAVSTDTQYF.

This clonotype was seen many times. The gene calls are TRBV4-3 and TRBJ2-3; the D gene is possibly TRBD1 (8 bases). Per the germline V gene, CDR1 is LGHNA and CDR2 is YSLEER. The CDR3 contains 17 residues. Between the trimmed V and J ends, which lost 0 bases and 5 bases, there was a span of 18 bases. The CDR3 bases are TGCGCCAGCAGCCAAGAGCCCCTACAGGGGGGGATAGATACGCAGTATTTT. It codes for CASSQEPLQGGIDTQYF.

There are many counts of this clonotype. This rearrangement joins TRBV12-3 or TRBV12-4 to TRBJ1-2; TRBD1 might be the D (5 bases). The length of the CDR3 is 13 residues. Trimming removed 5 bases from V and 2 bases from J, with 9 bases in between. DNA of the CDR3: TGTGCCAGCAGTCTACAGGAAAACTATGGCTACACCTTC. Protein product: CASSLQENYGYTF.

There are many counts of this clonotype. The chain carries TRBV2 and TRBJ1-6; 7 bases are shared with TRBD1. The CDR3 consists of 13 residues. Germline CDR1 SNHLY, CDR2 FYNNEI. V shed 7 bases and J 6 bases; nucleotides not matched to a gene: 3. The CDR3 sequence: CASKGTANSPLHF. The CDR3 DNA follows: TGTGCCAGCAAAGGGACAGCTAATTCACCCCTCCACTTT.

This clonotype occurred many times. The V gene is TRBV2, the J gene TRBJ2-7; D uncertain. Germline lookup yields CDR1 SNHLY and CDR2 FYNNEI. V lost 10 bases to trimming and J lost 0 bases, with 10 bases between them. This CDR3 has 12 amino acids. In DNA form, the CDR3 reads TGTGCCATAGGACCGAACTCCTACGAGCAGTACTTC. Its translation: CAIGPNSYEQYF.

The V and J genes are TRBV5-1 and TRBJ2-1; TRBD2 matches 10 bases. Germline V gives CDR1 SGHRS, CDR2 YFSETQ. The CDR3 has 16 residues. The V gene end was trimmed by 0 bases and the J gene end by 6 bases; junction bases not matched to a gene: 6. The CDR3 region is CASSLARASGSNEQFF. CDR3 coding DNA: TGCGCCAGCAGCTTGGCCAGGGCTAGCGGGAGCAATGAGCAGTTCTTC.

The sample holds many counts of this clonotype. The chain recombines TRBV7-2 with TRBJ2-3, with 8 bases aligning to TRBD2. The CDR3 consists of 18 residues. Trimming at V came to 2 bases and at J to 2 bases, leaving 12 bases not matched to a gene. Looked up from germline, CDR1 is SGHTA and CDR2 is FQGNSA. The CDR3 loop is CASSLQPPAGVNTDTQYF. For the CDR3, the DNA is TGTGCCAGCAGCTTACAACCCCCAGCGGGGGTCAACACAGATACGCAGTATTTT.

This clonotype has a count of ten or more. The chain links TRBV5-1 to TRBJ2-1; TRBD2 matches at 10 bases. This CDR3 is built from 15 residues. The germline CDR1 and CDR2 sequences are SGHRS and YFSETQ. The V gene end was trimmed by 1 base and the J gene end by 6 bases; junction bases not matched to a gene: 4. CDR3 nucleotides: TGCGCCAGCAGCTTGCTAGCGGGGGACATCAATGAGCAGTTCTTC. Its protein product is CASSLLAGDINEQFF.